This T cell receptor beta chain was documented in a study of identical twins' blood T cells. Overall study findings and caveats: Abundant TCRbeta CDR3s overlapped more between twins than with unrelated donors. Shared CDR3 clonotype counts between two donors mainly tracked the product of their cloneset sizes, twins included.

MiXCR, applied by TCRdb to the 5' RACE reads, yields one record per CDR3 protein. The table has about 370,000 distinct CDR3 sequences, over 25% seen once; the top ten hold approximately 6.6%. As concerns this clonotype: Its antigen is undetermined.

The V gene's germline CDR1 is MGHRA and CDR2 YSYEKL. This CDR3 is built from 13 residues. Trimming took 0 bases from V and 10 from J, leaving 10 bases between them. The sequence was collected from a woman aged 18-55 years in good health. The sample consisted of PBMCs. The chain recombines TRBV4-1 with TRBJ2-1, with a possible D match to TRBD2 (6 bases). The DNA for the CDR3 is TGCGCCAGCAGCCAAGACCATCTAGCGGAGCAGTTCTTC. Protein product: CASSQDHLAEQFF.